A selection of T cell receptor beta chains follows, all from one sample in a study of blood T cell repertoires in COVID-19. This table comes from immunoSEQ multiplex PCR, and its TCRdb copy is limited to in-frame clones, with some not included. The top ten hold 7% to 9.5% of the sample, which has some 99,000 clones, 84% seen once. Material: peripheral blood. Every receptor here comes from a woman older than 75 with active or convalescent COVID-19. The CDR3 runs from the conserved cysteine through the conserved F or W.

j_call v_call cdr3_aa
TRBJ2-5 TRBV4-1 CASSQGAGDQETQYF
TRBJ1-2 TRBV28 CASSLSPTNYGYTF
TRBJ2-7 TRBV3-1/TRBV3-2 CASSQPGTRVYEQYF
TRBJ2-5 TRBV9 CASSVASGRAETQYF
TRBJ1-5 TRBV21-1 CASTVLNQPQHF
TRBJ2-7 TRBV5-6 CASSLAQGAGEQYF
TRBJ1-2 TRBV6-5 CASSYRDSRNYGYTF
TRBJ1-1 TRBV19 CASSIGADRNTEAFF
TRBJ2-5 TRBV5-1 CASSLGGYQETQYF
TRBJ2-3 TRBV9 CASSISGTTDTQYF
TRBJ1-4 TRBV29-1 CSVGQGAGEKLFF
TRBJ1-1 TRBV5-4 CASSFQGNTEAFF
TRBJ1-4 TRBV29-1 CSVGQQPNEKLFF
TRBJ1-2 TRBV18 CASSPSDRGGGYTF
TRBJ2-3 TRBV28 CASSLTSGESTDTQYF
TRBJ1-2 TRBV5-1 CASSQTGGYGYTF
TRBJ1-2 TRBV6-5 CASRVQGFNYGYTF
TRBJ2-6 TRBV28 CASSVQGGAGANVLTF
TRBJ2-7 TRBV6-6 CASSDGLADYEQYF
TRBJ2-3 TRBV7-2 CASSLETSGRPRDTQYF
TRBJ1-4 TRBV6-5 CASSQLQGLEKLFF
TRBJ2-5 TRBV19 CASSIGLAGANGETQYF
TRBJ1-3 TRBV11-3 CASSSGTNTIYF
TRBJ1-5 TRBV3-1/TRBV3-2 CASSQILNQPQHF
TRBJ1-3 TRBV29-1 CSVGAGSGNTIYF
TRBJ1-5 TRBV5-6 CASSSEMDRGLNQPQHF
TRBJ2-7 TRBV5-1 CASSFHYEQYF
TRBJ2-7 TRBV3-1/TRBV3-2 CASSQEVVSGSYEQYF
TRBJ2-7 TRBV7-8 CASSLGTIAGTAYEQYF
TRBJ1-5 TRBV6-5 CASSYSTAQPQHF
TRBJ2-3 TRBV5-1 CASSLWLAEGDTQYF
TRBJ1-5 TRBV4-1 CASSQDGGRGSNQPQHF
TRBJ1-2 TRBV20-1 CSASTPAGGTYGYTF
TRBJ2-3 TRBV20-1 CSASRDTQYF
TRBJ2-1 TRBV29-1 CSFLFGSGRYNEQFF
TRBJ2-2 TRBV6-2/TRBV6-3 CASSLRRQTGELFF
TRBJ2-1 TRBV7-7 CASSLGAGQGYNEQFF
TRBJ2-5 TRBV5-4 CASSLAAQGQETQYF
TRBJ2-1 TRBV10-2 CASHTSQGHPYNEQFF
TRBJ2-7 TRBV27 CASRRRTGGAYEQYF
TRBJ1-6 TRBV13 CASSLVRGNSPLHF
TRBJ2-3 TRBV6-1 CASSEHSDTQYF
TRBJ2-1 TRBV3-1/TRBV3-2 CASSQVSGLAGLDLYNEQFF
TRBJ2-1 TRBV7-9 CASSLGASGYSSYNEQFF
TRBJ2-5 TRBV28 CASSSPGMKTQYF
TRBJ1-1 TRBV24-1 CATSSGVMNTEAFF